This TCR beta chain was observed in a study of T cell responses to AZD1222 COVID-19 vaccine. Note on this clone: What it binds is not known.

Study results and caveats: Nearly half of unique spike-specific TCRs reportedly avoided B.1.351 and B.1.1.7 mutated regions. Repertoire sampling was restricted to post-peak T cell response timepoints. Vaccine-associated CD4 TCRs spanned spike, dominant at 160-218 and 743-854.

CDR1 is SGHNT and CDR2 is YYREEE in the germline V gene (reference sequence). V was shortened by 4 bases and J by 4 bases, with 9 bases between the two germline ends. The length of the CDR3 is 14 residues. Using immunoSEQ multiplex PCR, the repertoire was profiled, and TCRdb retains in-frame clones only, with some absent. Among some 130,000 clones, around 90% were seen once, and the ten largest hold 1.5%. The sequence derives from an adult in good health. The specimen comprised peripheral blood, sampled on day 0 of AZD1222 vaccination. This chain connects TRBV5-4 to TRBJ1-6, with D unclear. CDR3: CASSGGRYNSPLHF. The CDR3 DNA reads as TGTGCCAGCAGCGGCGGACGGTATAATTCACCCCTCCACTTT.